The rows below give T cell receptor beta chains drawn from one sample of a study of beta chain features in type 1 diabetes. Produced via immunoSEQ multiplex PCR; TCRdb's table is partial and in-frame only. Of 970,000 or so clones in the sample, 15% to 20% were seen once. Sequencing was performed on naive CD4+ T cells from blood. These receptors came from a woman aged 18-29 years in good health. CDR3s include the opening cysteine and the closing phenylalanine or tryptophan. The order of the fields is clone size, J gene, V gene, CDR3 protein. Size is omitted from some rows. Given values are once, few, many or a class for expanded clones.

NA | TRBJ2-3 | TRBV11-2 | CAILLASGGTDTQYF
few | TRBJ2-1 | TRBV7-3 | CASSLDRFYNEQFF
NA | TRBJ2-1 | TRBV28 | CASSLPGQGYEQFF
few | TRBJ2-7 | TRBV28 | CASTNGGRAVYEQYF
NA | TRBJ2-7 | TRBV27 | CASSSGLAGASYEQYF
NA | TRBJ2-2 | TRBV5-1 | CASRDREATGELFF
few | TRBJ2-3 | TRBV9 | CASSVRTGITDTQYF
NA | TRBJ2-3 | TRBV28 | CASSLLSDTQYF
NA | TRBJ1-1 | TRBV19 | CASSPSVHRVLNTEAFF
once | TRBJ1-2 | TRBV9 | CASSVGGGDGYTF
few | TRBJ1-2 | TRBV6-6 | CASSYTENYGYTF
NA | TRBJ2-1 | TRBV5-8 | CASSRGLAATDEQFF
NA | TRBJ2-3 | TRBV7-3 | CASSLISSGRDTQYF
few | NA | TRBV15 | CATSSSFDRHYEQYF
few | TRBJ2-5 | TRBV7-2 | CASSLAFLAGGKTQYF
NA | TRBJ1-2 | TRBV13 | CASTPRGLGGYTF
few | TRBJ2-3 | TRBV7-2 | CASSLFREGTQYF
few | TRBJ2-6 | TRBV27 | CASSLLSGANVLTF
NA | TRBJ2-3 | TRBV7-2 | CASSLVVDTDTQYF
few | TRBJ2-7 | TRBV5-1 | CASTDSTYEQYF
few | TRBJ2-2 | TRBV27 | CASATSGRANTGELFF
NA | TRBJ2-7 | TRBV6-1 | CASSRVSYEQYF
few | TRBJ2-5 | TRBV29-1 | CSVESSFQETQYF
NA | NA | TRBV9 | CASSETGTVNYNEQFF
NA | TRBJ1-1 | TRBV7-8 | CASSLAGTGANTEAFF
NA | TRBJ1-2 | TRBV5-1 | CASSTSGTFQGYTF
few | TRBJ2-7 | TRBV10-3 | CAISDLTRVGPEQYF
NA | TRBJ2-1 | TRBV4-1 | CASSQDVVATYNEQFF
few | TRBJ2-4 | TRBV11-2 | CASSYSTQGGKNIQYF
NA | TRBJ1-3 | TRBV9 | CASSAGGGNTIYF
NA | TRBJ2-1 | TRBV7-2 | CASSAPGAIYNEQFF
once | TRBJ1-1 | TRBV27 | CASSLRRNTEAFF
few | TRBJ2-1 | TRBV2 | CASRTGTGSYNEQFF
NA | TRBJ2-5 | TRBV4-2 | CASSQRAGKETQYF
NA | TRBJ1-1 | TRBV5-1 | CASSTGQNTEAFF